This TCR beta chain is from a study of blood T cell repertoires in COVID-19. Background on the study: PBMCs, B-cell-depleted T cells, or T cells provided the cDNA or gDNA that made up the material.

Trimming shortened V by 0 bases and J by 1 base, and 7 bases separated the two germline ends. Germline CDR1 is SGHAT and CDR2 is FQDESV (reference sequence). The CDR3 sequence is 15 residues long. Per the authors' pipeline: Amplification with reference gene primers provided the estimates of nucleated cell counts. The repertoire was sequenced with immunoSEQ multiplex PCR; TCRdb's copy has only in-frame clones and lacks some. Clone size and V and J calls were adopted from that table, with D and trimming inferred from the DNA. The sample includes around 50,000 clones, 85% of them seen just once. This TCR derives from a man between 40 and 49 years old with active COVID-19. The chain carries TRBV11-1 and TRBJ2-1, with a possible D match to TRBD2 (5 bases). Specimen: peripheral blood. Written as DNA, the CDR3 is TGTGCCAGCAGCTTAGCGGGAGAATCCTACAATGAGCAGTTCTTC. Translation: CASSLAGESYNEQFF.